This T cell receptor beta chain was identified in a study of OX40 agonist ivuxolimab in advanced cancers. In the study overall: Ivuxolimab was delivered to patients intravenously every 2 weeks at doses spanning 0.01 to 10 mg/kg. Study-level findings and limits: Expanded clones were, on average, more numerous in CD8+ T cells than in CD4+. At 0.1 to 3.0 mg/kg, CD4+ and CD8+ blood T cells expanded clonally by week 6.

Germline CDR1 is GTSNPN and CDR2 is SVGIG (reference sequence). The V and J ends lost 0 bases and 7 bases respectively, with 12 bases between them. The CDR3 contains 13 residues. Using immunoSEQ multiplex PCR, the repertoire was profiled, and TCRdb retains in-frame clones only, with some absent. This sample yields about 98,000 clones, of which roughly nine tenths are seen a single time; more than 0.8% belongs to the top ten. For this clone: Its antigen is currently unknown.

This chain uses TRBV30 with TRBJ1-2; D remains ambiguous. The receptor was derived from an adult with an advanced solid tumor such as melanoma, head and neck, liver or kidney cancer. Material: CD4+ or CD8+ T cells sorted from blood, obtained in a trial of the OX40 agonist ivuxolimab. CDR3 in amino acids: CAWSVAFPSGYTF. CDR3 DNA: TGTGCCTGGAGTGTAGCCTTCCCCTCTGGCTACACCTTC.